This T cell receptor (beta chain) came from a study of CD8+CD57+ T cells in acquired aplastic anemia. Study information: CD4+ and CD8+ cells, once sorted, gave DNA averaging 3.2 ug.

V was trimmed by 5 bases and J by 5 bases, leaving 9 bases between them. Per germline, CDR1 SNHLY and CDR2 FYNNEI. The CDR3 totals 13 residues. TCR beta VDJ and CDR3 profiles were obtained from a genomic DNA template. TCRdb reprocessed the reads via MiXCR and lists one record per CDR3 protein. This table holds 130,000 or so distinct CDR3 sequences, approximately 41% found once. The receptor comes from a human donor in good health, serving as a control. The sequencing sample was made of sorted CD4+, CD8+, or CD8+CD57+ T cells (not recorded which) from PBMCs. The chain is built from TRBV2 and TRBJ1-4; TRBD1 might be the D (5 bases). CDR3 sequence (DNA): TGTGCCAGCAGTAGGGACTACAATGAAAAACTGTTTTTT. It is translated as CASSRDYNEKLFF.